One T cell receptor beta chain is described in this entry. What it binds is unknown. A universal primer binding site was introduced by template switching. The final cDNA contained unique molecular identifiers. Via MiXCR, TCRdb re-called the 5' RACE reads, giving one row per CDR3 protein. The table has about 460,000 distinct CDR3 sequences, 13% to 15% seen once. The data were taken from a study of identical twins. V dropped 2 bases and J dropped 4; count of bases not matched to a gene: 5. This CDR3 is built from 15 residues. The germline gives CDR1 SGDLS, CDR2 YYNGEE. Study-level points and caveats: Findings depended on cross-sectional statistics rather than tracking the same donors. A partial confounding effect on zero-insertion analyses could come from invariant MAIT and iNKT cells. Sequences that were beta out-of-frame showed weaker excess twin sharing.

The sample was also reused in another study, on yellow fever vaccine responses in identical twins.

This chain uses TRBV9 with TRBJ2-3; 9 bases are a match to TRBD1. The sample comprised CD4+ T cells sorted from blood. This receptor was identified in a woman between 18 and 29 years old in good health. CDR3 DNA sequence: TGTGCCAGCAGCGTTCGACAGGGGGGTGCAGATACGCAGTATTTT. Encoded protein: CASSVRQGGADTQYF.